A single sample is the source of the 8 T cell receptor beta chains below, sequenced in a study of blood T cell repertoires in COVID-19. Libraries were prepared by immunoSEQ multiplex PCR; TCRdb keeps only in-frame clonotypes and omits some of them. The sample comprises about 360,000 clones, about 87% of which are singletons, and 1% to 1.5% rests with the top ten. The sample was PBMCs or T cells enriched from blood (not recorded which). Source of these receptors: a young man who had recovered from COVID-19.

V is TRBV19 and J is TRBJ2-2; 12 positions match TRBD2. This CDR3 comprises 16 residues. V lost 8 bases and J lost 5; bases outside the gene matches: 9. The germline V gene encodes CDR1 LNHDA and CDR2 SQIVND (reference sequence). The CDR3 loop is CASSGLAGEGTGELFF. Written as DNA, the CDR3 is TGTGCCAGTTCGGGACTAGCGGGCGAAGGGACCGGGGAGCTGTTTTTT.

In its sample, this clone was seen once. V gene TRBV10-3 combines with J gene TRBJ1-1; no definite D call. The length of the CDR3 is 13 residues. V was pared by 4 bases and J by 9 bases, with 15 bases between. Germline values: CDR1 ENHRY, CDR2 SYGVKD. CDR3 bases: TGTGCCATCAGTGGGCCGGACTCCGTCAAAGCTTTCTTT. Encoded protein: CAISGPDSVKAFF.

The gene calls are TRBV10-3 and TRBJ2-2; TRBD2 might be the D (5 bases). This CDR3 contains 18 residues. Looked up from germline, CDR1 is ENHRY and CDR2 is SYGVKD. Trimming took 2 bases from V and 1 from J, leaving 17 bases between them. DNA of the CDR3: TGTGCCATCAGTGAGCCAGCGGCACAGAACCAGAACACCGGGGAGCTGTTTTTT. Its protein product is CAISEPAAQNQNTGELFF.

The chain combines TRBV9 with TRBJ2-1; 8 nucleotides align to TRBD1. The germline V gene has CDR1 SGDLS and CDR2 YYNGEE. The CDR3 runs 13 residues. Unmatched junction bases numbered 7, after V lost 4 bases and J lost 10 bases. The CDR3 nucleotides are TGTGCCAGCAGCACATCAGGGGGCTGGGAGCAGTTCTTC. Its translation is CASSTSGGWEQFF.

This chain uses TRBV3-1 (or the pseudogene TRBV3-2) with TRBJ2-5, with D unresolved. V lost 1 base and J lost 4, with 7 bases in between. This CDR3 contains 13 residues. Germline CDR1 LGHDT, CDR2 YNNKEL (reference sequence). The CDR3 reads CASSQGPRETQYF. The CDR3 bases are TGTGCCAGCAGCCAAGGTCCGAGAGAGACCCAGTACTTC.

This rearrangement joins TRBV5-4 to TRBJ2-3; 12 bases fit TRBD2. The CDR3 has 17 amino acids. Looked up from germline, CDR1 is SGHNT and CDR2 is YYREEE (reference sequence). Trimming removed 1 base from V and 2 bases from J; junction bases left unmatched: 5. DNA of the CDR3: TGTGCCAGCAGCTTGACTAGCGGGGGGAAATTCACAGATACGCAGTATTTT. Its protein is CASSLTSGGKFTDTQYF. Using reference TRBV5-4 and TRBJ2-3 for the parts outside the CDR3, the full variable domain is ETGVTQSPTHLIKTRGQQVTLRCSSQSGHNTVSWYQQALGQGPQFIFQYYREEENGRGNFPPRFSGLQFPNYSSELNVNALELDDSALYLCASSLTSGGKFTDTQYFGPGTRLTVL.

This chain joins TRBV9 and TRBJ1-5, with 8 bases that match TRBD1. CDR1 SGDLS and CDR2 YYNGEE come from the germline V gene. CDR3 length: 15 amino acids. Germline trimming cut 2 bases from V and 1 base from J; bases unmatched to any gene: 2. For the CDR3, the DNA is TGTGCCAGCAGCGTCGGACAGGGAAGCAATCAGCCCCAGCATTTT. This encodes CASSVGQGSNQPQHF.

This chain links TRBV12-3 or TRBV12-4 with TRBJ1-2, with D possibly being TRBD1 (5 bases). The CDR3 consists of 13 residues. Trimming pared 4 bases from V and 8 bases from J, leaving 14 bases between. CDR3 sequence: CASSSSGGKGYTF. CDR3 sequence (DNA): TGTGCCAGCAGTTCCTCGGGGGGGAAGGGCTACACCTTC.